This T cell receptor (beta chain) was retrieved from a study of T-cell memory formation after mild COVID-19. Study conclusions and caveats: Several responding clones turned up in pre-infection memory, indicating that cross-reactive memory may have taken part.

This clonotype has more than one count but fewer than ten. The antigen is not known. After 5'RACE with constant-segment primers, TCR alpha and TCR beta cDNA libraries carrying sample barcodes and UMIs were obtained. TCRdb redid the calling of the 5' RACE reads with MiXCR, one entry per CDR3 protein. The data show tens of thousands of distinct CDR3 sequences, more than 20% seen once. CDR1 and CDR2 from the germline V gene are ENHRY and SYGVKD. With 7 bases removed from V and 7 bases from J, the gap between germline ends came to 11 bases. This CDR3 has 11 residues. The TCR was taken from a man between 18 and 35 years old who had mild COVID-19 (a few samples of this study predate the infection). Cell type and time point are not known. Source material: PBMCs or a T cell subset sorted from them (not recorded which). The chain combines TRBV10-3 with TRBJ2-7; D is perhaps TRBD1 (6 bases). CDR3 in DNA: TGTGCCATCACGGGACAAGGGGAGCAGTACTTC. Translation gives CAITGQGEQYF.